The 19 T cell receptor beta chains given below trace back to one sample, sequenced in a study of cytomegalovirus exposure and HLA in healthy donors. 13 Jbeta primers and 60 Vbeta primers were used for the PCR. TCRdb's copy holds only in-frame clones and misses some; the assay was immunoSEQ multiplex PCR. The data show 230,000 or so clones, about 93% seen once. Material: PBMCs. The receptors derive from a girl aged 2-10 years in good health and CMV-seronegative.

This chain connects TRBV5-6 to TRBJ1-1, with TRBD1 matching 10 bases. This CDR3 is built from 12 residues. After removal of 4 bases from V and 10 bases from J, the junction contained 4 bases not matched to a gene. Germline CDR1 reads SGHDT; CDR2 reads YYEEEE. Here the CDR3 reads CASSGGQGLAFF. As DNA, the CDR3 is TGTGCCAGCAGCGGGGGACAGGGGCTAGCTTTCTTT.

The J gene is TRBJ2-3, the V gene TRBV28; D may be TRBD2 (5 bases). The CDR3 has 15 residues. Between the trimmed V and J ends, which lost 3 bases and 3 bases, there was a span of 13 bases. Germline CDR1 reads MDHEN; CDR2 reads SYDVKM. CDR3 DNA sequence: TGTGCCAGCAGTTTGCGACTAAGAGCGACAGATACGCAGTATTTT. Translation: CASSLRLRATDTQYF. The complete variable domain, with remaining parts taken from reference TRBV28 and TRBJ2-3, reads DVKVTQSSRYLVKRTGEKVFLECVQDMDHENMFWYRQDPGLGLRLIYFSYDVKMKEKGDIPEGYSVSREKKERFSLILESASTNQTSMYLCASSLRLRATDTQYFGPGTRLTVL.

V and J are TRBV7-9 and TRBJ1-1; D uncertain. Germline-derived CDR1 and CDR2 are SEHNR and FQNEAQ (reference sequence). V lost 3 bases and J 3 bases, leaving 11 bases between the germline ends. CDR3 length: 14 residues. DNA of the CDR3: TGTGCCAGCAGCTTTTCGGGGATAGACACTGAAGCTTTCTTT. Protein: CASSFSGIDTEAFF.

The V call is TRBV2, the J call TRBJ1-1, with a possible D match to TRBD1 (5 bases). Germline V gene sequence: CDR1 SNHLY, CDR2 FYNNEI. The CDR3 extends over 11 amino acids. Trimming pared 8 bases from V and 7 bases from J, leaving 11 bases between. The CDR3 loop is CASGWGGEAFF. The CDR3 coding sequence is TGTGCCAGCGGATGGGGGGGTGAAGCTTTCTTT.

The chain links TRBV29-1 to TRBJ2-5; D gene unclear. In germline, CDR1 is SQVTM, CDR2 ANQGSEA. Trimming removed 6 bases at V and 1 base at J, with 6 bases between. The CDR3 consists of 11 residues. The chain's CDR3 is CSVRTQETQYF. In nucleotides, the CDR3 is TGCAGCGTGCGAACCCAAGAGACCCAGTACTTC.

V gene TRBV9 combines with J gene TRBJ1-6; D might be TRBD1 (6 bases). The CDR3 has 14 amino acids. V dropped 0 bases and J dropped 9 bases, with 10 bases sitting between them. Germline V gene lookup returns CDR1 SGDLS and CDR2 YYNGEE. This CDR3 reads CASSVEQGGSPLHF. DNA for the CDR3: TGTGCCAGCAGCGTAGAACAGGGCGGTTCACCCCTCCACTTT.

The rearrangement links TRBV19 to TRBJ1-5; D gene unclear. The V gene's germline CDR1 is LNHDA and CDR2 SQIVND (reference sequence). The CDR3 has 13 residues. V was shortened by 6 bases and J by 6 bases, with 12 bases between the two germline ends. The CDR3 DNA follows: TGTGCCAGTAGCGTAGAGGTTCCTCAGCCCCAGCATTTT. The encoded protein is CASSVEVPQPQHF.

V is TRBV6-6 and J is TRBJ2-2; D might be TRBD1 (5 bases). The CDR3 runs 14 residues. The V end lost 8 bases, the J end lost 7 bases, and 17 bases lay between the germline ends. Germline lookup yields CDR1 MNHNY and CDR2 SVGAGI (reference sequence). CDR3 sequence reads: CASLLEDTHGELFF. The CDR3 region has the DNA TGTGCCAGCCTTCTAGAGGACACGCACGGGGAGCTGTTTTTT.

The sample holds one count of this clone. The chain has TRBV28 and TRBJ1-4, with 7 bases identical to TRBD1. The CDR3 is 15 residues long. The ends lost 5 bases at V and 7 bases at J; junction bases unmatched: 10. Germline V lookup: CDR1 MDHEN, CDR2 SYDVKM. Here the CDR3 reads CASSPIVGGREKLFF. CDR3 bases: TGTGCCAGCAGTCCCATTGTAGGGGGCCGTGAAAAACTGTTTTTT.

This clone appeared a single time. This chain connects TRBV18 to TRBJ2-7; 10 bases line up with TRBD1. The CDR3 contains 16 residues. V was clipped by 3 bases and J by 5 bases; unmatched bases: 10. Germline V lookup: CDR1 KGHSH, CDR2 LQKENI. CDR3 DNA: TGTGCCAGCTCACCTACTCCGGGACAGGGGTTCGACGAGCAGTACTTC. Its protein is CASSPTPGQGFDEQYF.

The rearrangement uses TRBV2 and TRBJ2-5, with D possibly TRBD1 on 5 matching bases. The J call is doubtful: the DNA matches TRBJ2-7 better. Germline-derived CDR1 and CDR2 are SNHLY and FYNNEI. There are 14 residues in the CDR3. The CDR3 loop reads CASHRQTVSYEQYF. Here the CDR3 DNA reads TGTGCCAGTCACCGGCAGACAGTATCCTACGAGCAGTACTTC.

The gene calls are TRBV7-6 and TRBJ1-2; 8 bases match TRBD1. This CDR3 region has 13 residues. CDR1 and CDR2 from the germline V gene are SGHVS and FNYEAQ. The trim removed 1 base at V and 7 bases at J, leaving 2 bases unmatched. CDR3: CASSLGTGTGYTF. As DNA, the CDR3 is TGTGCCAGCAGCTTAGGGACAGGGACTGGCTACACCTTC.

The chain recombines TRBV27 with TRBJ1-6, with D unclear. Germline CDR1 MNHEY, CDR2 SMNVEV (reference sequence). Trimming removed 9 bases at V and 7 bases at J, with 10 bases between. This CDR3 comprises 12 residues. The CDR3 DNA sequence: TGTGCCAGTCGAGGGAGCAATTCACCCCTCCACTTT. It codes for CASRGSNSPLHF.

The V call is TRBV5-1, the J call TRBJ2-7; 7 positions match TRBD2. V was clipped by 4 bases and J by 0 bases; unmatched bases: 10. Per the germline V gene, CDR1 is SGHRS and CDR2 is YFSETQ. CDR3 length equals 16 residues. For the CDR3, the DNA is TGCGCCAGCAGCGGAACGGCGGGGGACTCCTCCTACGAGCAGTACTTC. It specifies CASSGTAGDSSYEQYF.

CDR3 in DNA: TGTGCCAGCAGTTCCAACCTGGGATGGGGGACAGAAAAACTGTTTTTT. Amino acid sequence: CASSSNLGWGTEKLFF. The J gene is TRBJ1-4, the V gene TRBV25-1, with D perhaps matching TRBD1 (6 bases). From germline, CDR1 is MGHDK and CDR2 SYGVNS. With 5 bases removed from V and 8 bases from J, the gap between germline ends came to 21 bases. The CDR3 sequence is 16 residues long. Supplemented by reference TRBV25-1 and TRBJ1-4, the full variable domain reads EADIYQTPRYLVIGTGKKITLECSQTMGHDKMYWYQQDPGMELHLIHYSYGVNSTEKGDLSSESTVSRIRTEHFPLTLESARPSHTSQYLCASSSNLGWGTEKLFFGSGTQLSVL.

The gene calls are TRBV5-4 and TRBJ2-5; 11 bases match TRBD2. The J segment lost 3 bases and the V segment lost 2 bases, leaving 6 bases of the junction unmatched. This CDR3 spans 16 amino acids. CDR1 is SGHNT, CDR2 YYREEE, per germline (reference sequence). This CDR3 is CASSFISGRDKETQYF. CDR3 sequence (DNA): TGTGCCAGCAGCTTCATTAGCGGGAGGGACAAAGAGACCCAGTACTTC.

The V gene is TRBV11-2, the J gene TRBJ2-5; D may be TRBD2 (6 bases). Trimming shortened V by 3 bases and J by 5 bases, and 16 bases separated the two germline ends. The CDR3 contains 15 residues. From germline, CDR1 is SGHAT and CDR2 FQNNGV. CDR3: CASSLGGGPRETQYF. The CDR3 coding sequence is TGTGCCAGCAGCTTGGGGGGAGGCCCCCGGGAGACCCAGTACTTC. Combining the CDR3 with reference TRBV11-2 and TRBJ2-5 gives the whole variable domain EAGVAQSPRYKIIEKRQSVAFWCNPISGHATLYWYQQILGQGPKLLIQFQNNGVVDDSQLPKDRFSAERLKGVDSTLKIQPAKLEDSAVYLCASSLGGGPRETQYFGPGTRLLVL.

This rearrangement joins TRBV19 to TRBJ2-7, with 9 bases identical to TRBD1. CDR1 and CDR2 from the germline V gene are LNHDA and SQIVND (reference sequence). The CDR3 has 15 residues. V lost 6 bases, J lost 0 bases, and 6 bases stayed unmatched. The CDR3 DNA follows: TGTGCCAGTAGCCCCGGGACAGGGCGCTCCTACGAGCAGTACTTC. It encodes CASSPGTGRSYEQYF.

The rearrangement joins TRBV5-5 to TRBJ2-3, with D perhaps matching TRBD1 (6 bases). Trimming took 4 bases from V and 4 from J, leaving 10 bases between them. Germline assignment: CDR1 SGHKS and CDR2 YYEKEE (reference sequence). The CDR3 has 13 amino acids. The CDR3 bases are TGTGCCAGCAGCGGCTGGACAGCAGATACGCAGTATTTT. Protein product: CASSGWTADTQYF.